This T cell receptor (beta chain) was observed in a study of T cell repertoires in cytomegalovirus infection. As for the study in general: CMV infection plus the matching HLA type was flagged by public TCR beta signatures.

This clonotype has at least ten counts. The CDR3 runs to 16 residues. V lost 0 bases, J lost 4 bases, and 16 bases lay in between. Germline V gene lookup returns CDR1 MNHEY and CDR2 SVGAGI. Using its own MiXCR run on the reads, TCRdb lists one record per CDR3 protein. Here the sample spans roughly 500,000 distinct CDR3 sequences, about 15% being singletons. Sequenced sample: CD8+ T cells from PBMCs. The sequence came from a human donor in good health (CMV status not recorded). Some clones in this sample may be carry-over from other donors' samples. This chain joins TRBV6-5 and TRBJ2-7; perhaps TRBD1 as D (7 bases). CDR3 sequence (DNA): TGTGCCAGCAGTTACTCAACAGGGGAGGAGGGATACGAGCAGTACTTC. Protein product: CASSYSTGEEGYEQYF.